This T cell receptor beta chain was identified during a study of blood T cell repertoires in COVID-19. Study-wide background: T cells, B-cell-depleted T cells, or PBMCs provided the cDNA or gDNA that served as material.

There are 13 residues in the CDR3. The germline V gene has CDR1 SNHLY and CDR2 FYNNEI. The V end lost 7 bases, the J end lost 3 bases, and 10 bases lay between the germline ends. How the authors handled the data: The authors estimated nucleated cell counts from reference gene primer amplification. Produced via immunoSEQ multiplex PCR; TCRdb's table is partial and in-frame only. The D gene and trimming were derived from the DNA, and the V and J assignments and clone size from that table. The sample yields about 150,000 clones, roughly 84% seen once. This receptor was obtained from a woman aged 55-75 years with COVID-19, enrolled during active disease. The chain couples TRBV2 to TRBJ1-5; D not certain. Specimen: peripheral blood. CDR3 protein: CASNVRINQPQHF. The CDR3 DNA is TGTGCCAGCAACGTCAGGATCAATCAGCCCCAGCATTTT.